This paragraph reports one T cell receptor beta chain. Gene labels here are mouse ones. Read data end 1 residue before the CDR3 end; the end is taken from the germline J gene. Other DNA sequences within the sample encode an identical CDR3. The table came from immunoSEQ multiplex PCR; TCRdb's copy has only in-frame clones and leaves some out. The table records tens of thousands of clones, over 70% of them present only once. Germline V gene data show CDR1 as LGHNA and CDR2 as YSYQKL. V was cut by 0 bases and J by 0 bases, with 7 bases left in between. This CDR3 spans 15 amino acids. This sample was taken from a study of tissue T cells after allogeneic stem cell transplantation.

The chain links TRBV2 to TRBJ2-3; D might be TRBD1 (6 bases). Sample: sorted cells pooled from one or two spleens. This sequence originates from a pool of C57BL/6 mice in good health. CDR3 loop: CASSQEGGSAETLYF. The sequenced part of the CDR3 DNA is TGTGCCAGCAGCCAAGAAGGGGGTAGTGCAGAAACGCTGTAT.